This TCR beta chain was recorded in a study of T cells after yellow fever vaccination. Points on this clonotype: Antigen: not known.

Study results and limitations: From the bulk population, abundant clonotypes could contaminate and appear within FACS-sorted repertoires. Primary-vaccination clones mostly resurfaced post-booster (96% CD4, about 87% CD8).

Via MiXCR, TCRdb re-called the 5' RACE reads, giving one row per CDR3 protein. In the table there are some 200,000 distinct CDR3 sequences, approximately 11% of which are singletons. CDR3 length: 14 residues. The trim removed 10 bases at V and 5 bases at J, leaving 9 bases unmatched. CDR1 SGHDT and CDR2 YYEEEE come from the germline V gene. The sequences come from CD8+ T cells sorted from PBMCs, collected 15 days after the yellow fever booster vaccination. This chain uses TRBV5-6 with TRBJ2-1, with 10 bases lining up with TRBD1. The clonotype originates from a man younger than 35 who received the YFV17D yellow fever vaccine. The chain's CDR3 is CAPRGTGDHNEQFF. The DNA of the CDR3 is TGTGCCCCCCGGGGGACAGGGGACCACAATGAGCAGTTCTTC.